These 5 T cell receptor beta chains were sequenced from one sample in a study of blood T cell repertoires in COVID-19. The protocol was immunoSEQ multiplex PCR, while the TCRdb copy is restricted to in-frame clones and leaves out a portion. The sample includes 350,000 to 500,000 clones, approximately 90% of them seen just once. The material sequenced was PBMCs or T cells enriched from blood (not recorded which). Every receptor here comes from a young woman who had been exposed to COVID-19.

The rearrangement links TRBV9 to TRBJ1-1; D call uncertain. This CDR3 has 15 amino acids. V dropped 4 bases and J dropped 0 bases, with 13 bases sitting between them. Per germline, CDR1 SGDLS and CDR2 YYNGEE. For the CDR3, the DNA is TGTGCCAGCAGCCCCCCCACAGTGATGAACACTGAAGCTTTCTTT. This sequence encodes CASSPPTVMNTEAFF.

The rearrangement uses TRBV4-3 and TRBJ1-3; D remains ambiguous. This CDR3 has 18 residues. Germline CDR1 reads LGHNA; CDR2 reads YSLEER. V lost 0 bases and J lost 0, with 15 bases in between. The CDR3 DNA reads TGCGCCAGCAGCCAAGATTTCGGTGGAGTACCCTCTGGAAACACCATATATTTT. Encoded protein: CASSQDFGGVPSGNTIYF.

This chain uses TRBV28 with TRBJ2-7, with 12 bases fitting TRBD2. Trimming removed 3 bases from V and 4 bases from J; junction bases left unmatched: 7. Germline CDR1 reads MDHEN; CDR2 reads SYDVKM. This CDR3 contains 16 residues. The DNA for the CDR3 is TGTGCCAGCAGTTTGGAAGGACTAGCGGGAAAATACGAGCAGTACTTC. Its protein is CASSLEGLAGKYEQYF.

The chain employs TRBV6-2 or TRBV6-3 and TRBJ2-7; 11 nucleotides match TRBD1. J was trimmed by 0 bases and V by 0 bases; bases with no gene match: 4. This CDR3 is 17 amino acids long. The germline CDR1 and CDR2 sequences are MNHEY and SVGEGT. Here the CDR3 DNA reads TGTGCCAGCAGTTACTCCATGGGACAGGGGGTCTCCTACGAGCAGTACTTC. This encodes CASSYSMGQGVSYEQYF.

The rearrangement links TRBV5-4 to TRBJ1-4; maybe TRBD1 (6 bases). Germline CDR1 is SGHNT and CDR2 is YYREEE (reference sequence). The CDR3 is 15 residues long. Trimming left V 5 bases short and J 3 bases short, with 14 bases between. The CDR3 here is CASSSSRTANEKLFF. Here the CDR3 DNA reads TGTGCCAGCAGTTCCTCCCGGACAGCTAATGAAAAACTGTTTTTT.